This T cell receptor (beta chain) originates from a study of Graves' ophthalmopathy and Graves' hyperthyroidism. About the study: At the time of initial diagnosis and before any treatment, peripheral blood was collected. General study points: The model predicted ophthalmopathy progression with more than 70% sensitivity and around 72% specificity. Clonotypes were expanded in thyroid at above 0.001 frequency, and most also appeared in blood.

Amplified TCR beta CDR3 regions were obtained using RNA transcripts as template. First-round RT-PCR used HTBI primers; second-round multiplex PCR followed. TCRdb itself ran the multiplex PCR reads through MiXCR, one entry per CDR3 protein. The sample holds about 700,000 distinct CDR3 sequences, approximately 40% seen once. Moderate-to-severe activity, with CAS ≥3, NOSPECS ≥4 and duration under 3 months, characterized the donors with ophthalmopathy. As for this clonotype: What it binds is unknown.

The CDR3 has 17 amino acids. The V and J ends lost 6 bases and 1 base, in that order; junction bases with no gene match: 11. CDR1 and CDR2 (germline): MGHDK, SYGVNS. This rearrangement joins TRBV25-1 to TRBJ2-2, with 7 nucleotides matching TRBD1. What was sequenced was peripheral blood. This sequence originates from an adult man with Graves' ophthalmopathy. CDR3: CASSDPLGTENTGELFF. The CDR3 nucleotides are TGTGCCAGCAGCGACCCCTTGGGGACAGAGAACACCGGGGAGCTGTTTTTT. Supplemented by reference TRBV25-1 and TRBJ2-2, the full variable domain reads EADIYQTPRYLVIGTGKKITLECSQTMGHDKMYWYQQDPGMELHLIHYSYGVNSTEKGDLSSESTVSRIRTEHFPLTLESARPSHTSQYLCASSDPLGTENTGELFFGEGSRLTVL.